The 9 T cell receptor beta chains below come from one sample, sequenced in a study of cytomegalovirus exposure and HLA in healthy donors. TCRdb keeps only in-frame clones here, not all; method: immunoSEQ multiplex PCR. The sample includes under 95,000 clones, 94% of them seen just once. Specimen: PBMCs. The receptors were sampled from a woman under 30 in good health and CMV-seronegative.

The chain recombines TRBV5-5 with TRBJ2-7; a weak D match, TRBD1 (7 bases). The CDR3 consists of 16 residues. V dropped 3 bases and J dropped 3 bases, with 19 bases sitting between them. Per germline, CDR1 SGHKS and CDR2 YYEKEE (reference sequence). The CDR3 DNA reads as TGTGCCAGCAGCTACGGGGGCCGGGACAGTTACTACGAGCAGTACTTC. Translated: CASSYGGRDSYYEQYF.

The chain links TRBV27 to TRBJ2-7; D gene unclear. The CDR3 has 14 amino acids. V lost 5 bases to trimming and J lost 0 bases, with 11 bases between them. Germline V gene lookup returns CDR1 MNHEY and CDR2 SMNVEV (reference sequence). CDR3 DNA sequence: TGTGCCAGCAGTCCCCACAGTAGCTCCTACGAGCAGTACTTC. Translation: CASSPHSSSYEQYF.

The genes are TRBV7-9 and TRBJ2-5; D might be TRBD1 (6 bases). Trimming shortened V by 5 bases and J by 5 bases, and 15 bases separated the two germline ends. Per the germline V gene, CDR1 is SEHNR and CDR2 is FQNEAQ (reference sequence). The CDR3 loop spans 14 amino acids. CDR3 region: CASSQTGYMETQYF. The CDR3 DNA reads TGTGCCAGCAGCCAAACAGGGTATATGGAGACCCAGTACTTC.

This clone was counted once. The CDR3 region has the DNA TGCGCCAGCAGCCAAGTACAGGAAGGGGTTTATGGCTACACCTTC. The encoded protein is CASSQVQEGVYGYTF. The chain couples TRBV4-1 to TRBJ1-2; TRBD1 is a possible D gene (5 bases). CDR1 is MGHRA and CDR2 is YSYEKL in the germline V gene. CDR3 length: 15 amino acids. The V end was cut by 1 base, the J end by 5 bases, with 14 bases between.

The gene calls are TRBV21-1 and TRBJ2-7; the table's D call, TRBD1, has no DNA check behind it. TRBV21-1 has pseudogene status. The CDR3 is 16 residues long. CDR3 bases: TGTGCCAGCAGCGGAAAAGATGGGACAGGGGGTACCGAGCAGTACTTC. Protein sequence: CASSGKDGTGGTEQYF.

The chain joins TRBV10-3 to TRBJ1-1; a weak D match, TRBD1 (6 bases). Germline CDR1 ENHRY, CDR2 SYGVKD. This CDR3 is 16 amino acids long. V lost 0 bases, J lost 11 bases, and 22 bases lay in between. The CDR3 bases are TGTGCCATCAGTGAGTCGAACTTGGGCTCCATCACAGGGGCTTTCTTT. Residues: CAISESNLGSITGAFF.

This chain joins TRBV28 and TRBJ2-3; 7 positions agree with TRBD2. Per the germline V gene, CDR1 is MDHEN and CDR2 is SYDVKM. The CDR3 has 14 amino acids. Losses at the gene ends were 4 bases for V and 6 bases for J; bases not matched to a gene: 7. CDR3 in amino acids: CASSSSGTGDTQYF. CDR3 nucleotide sequence: TGTGCCAGCAGTTCCAGCGGGACCGGGGATACGCAGTATTTT. Together with reference TRBV28 and TRBJ2-3, the CDR3 gives the full variable domain: DVKVTQSSRYLVKRTGEKVFLECVQDMDHENMFWYRQDPGLGLRLIYFSYDVKMKEKGDIPEGYSVSREKKERFSLILESASTNQTSMYLCASSSSGTGDTQYFGPGTRLTVL.

This chain uses TRBV10-2 with TRBJ1-1, with D tentatively TRBD1 (6 bases). V lost 8 bases, J lost 2 bases, and 12 bases lay in between. Germline CDR1 is WSHSY and CDR2 is SAAADI. CDR3 length: 13 residues. In DNA, the CDR3 is TGCGCCAGCCGGACAGAGCTTAACACTGAAGCTTTCTTT. It translates to CASRTELNTEAFF.

This rearrangement joins TRBV2 to TRBJ2-3; no definite D call. This CDR3 region has 15 residues. Germline V CDR1 and CDR2: SNHLY, FYNNEI. V lost 3 bases and J lost 0, with 10 bases in between. CDR3 protein: CASSDTVTSTDTQYF. The CDR3 DNA is TGTGCCAGCAGTGACACAGTAACTAGCACAGATACGCAGTATTTT.